This T cell receptor beta chain was identified during a study of identical twins. The study, taken as a whole, reports: The models systematically underestimated how much out-of-frame TCR alpha was shared in monozygotic twins. One should note that invariant MAIT and iNKT cells could partly confound zero-insertion analyses.

Using its own MiXCR run on the 5' RACE reads, TCRdb lists one record per CDR3 protein. The table lists approximately 670,000 distinct CDR3 sequences, 6.1% of them singletons. On this clonotype itself: What it binds is not known.

The receptor was isolated from a young man in good health. The sequencing input was naive T cells sorted from blood.

The CDR3, as DNA: TGTGCCAGCAGTTACGCGGGAGGGGTGAACACCGGGGAGCTGTTTTTT. Translating it yields CASSYAGGVNTGELFF. The chain couples TRBV6-5 to TRBJ2-2; 9 bases are a match to TRBD2. The CDR3 extends over 16 amino acids. Germline loops: CDR1 MNHEY, CDR2 SVGAGI. J lost 1 base, V lost 2 bases, and 2 bases had no gene match.